This is a list of T cell receptor beta chains from one sample in a study of low-dose radiotherapy and immunotherapy resistance in tumors. TCRdb passed the reads through MiXCR, listing each CDR3 protein once. Here the sample spans about 47,000 distinct CDR3 sequences, roughly 10% being singletons. This sample comprised PBMCs, obtained before treatment. These receptors all come from a female donor with ovarian cancer. Both conserved end residues are part of each CDR3. Fields, in order: D gene, clone size, J gene, V gene, CDR3 DNA, CDR3 protein. D genes are given only for firm matches. Size values are once, few and many counts, or a class for expanded clones, and some rows have none.

D gene: -
clone size: many
J gene: TRBJ2-5
V gene: TRBV5-6
CDR3 DNA: TGTGCCAGTCTGGGCCTGACAAGGACCCAGTACTTC
CDR3 protein: CASLGLTRTQYF

D gene: TRBD2
clone size: many
J gene: TRBJ2-1
V gene: TRBV4-1
CDR3 DNA: TGCGCCAGCAGCCAACCTTACGGGGGACTAGCGAACAATGAGCAGTTCTTC
CDR3 protein: CASSQPYGGLANNEQFF

D gene: -
clone size: many
J gene: TRBJ2-7
V gene: TRBV15
CDR3 DNA: TGTGCCACCAGCAGCCCCGACAGTCCCTACGAGCAGTACTTC
CDR3 protein: CATSSPDSPYEQYF

D gene: -
clone size: few
J gene: TRBJ2-1
V gene: TRBV29-1
CDR3 DNA: TGCAGCGTCGAAGTGGTTGGGCCTGAGCAGTTCTTC
CDR3 protein: CSVEVVGPEQFF

D gene: -
clone size: many
J gene: TRBJ1-1
V gene: TRBV12-3/TRBV12-4
CDR3 DNA: TGTGCCAGCAGCCAGGCAGGGGCCACTGAAGCTTTCTTT
CDR3 protein: CASSQAGATEAFF

D gene: TRBD2
clone size: medium-sized
J gene: TRBJ2-5
V gene: TRBV20-1
CDR3 DNA: TGCAGTGCTAGCAGCGGGGGGCAAGAGACCCAGTACTTC
CDR3 protein: CSASSGGQETQYF

D gene: TRBD1
clone size: -
J gene: TRBJ2-7
V gene: TRBV12-3/TRBV12-4
CDR3 DNA: TGTGCCAGCAGCCCCGTGCCGGGACAGGCCTCCTACGAGCAGTACTTC
CDR3 protein: CASSPVPGQASYEQYF

D gene: -
clone size: many
J gene: TRBJ1-5
V gene: TRBV7-9
CDR3 DNA: TGTGCCAGCAGCCCCAGAGCAAATCAGCCCCAGCATTTT
CDR3 protein: CASSPRANQPQHF

D gene: -
clone size: many
J gene: TRBJ2-2
V gene: TRBV24-1
CDR3 DNA: TGTGCCACCAGTGATTTTCAGCGGACCGGGGAGCTGTTTTTT
CDR3 protein: CATSDFQRTGELFF

D gene: TRBD2
clone size: many
J gene: TRBJ2-5
V gene: TRBV2
CDR3 DNA: TGTGCCAGCATTGGACTAGTCCAAGAGACCCAGTACTTC
CDR3 protein: CASIGLVQETQYF

D gene: TRBD1
clone size: many
J gene: TRBJ2-1
V gene: TRBV30
CDR3 DNA: TGTGCGTCCTTCAGGGGGCTTTCCTACAATGAGCAGTTCTTC
CDR3 protein: CASFRGLSYNEQFF

D gene: -
clone size: many
J gene: TRBJ2-7
V gene: TRBV10-3
CDR3 DNA: TGTGCCACCACCGCAGGGTACGAGCAGTACTTC
CDR3 protein: CATTAGYEQYF

D gene: TRBD2
clone size: many
J gene: TRBJ2-3
V gene: TRBV28
CDR3 DNA: TGTGCCAGCATCACTCCGGGACTAGCGCCGAGGACGCAGTATTTT
CDR3 protein: CASITPGLAPRTQYF

D gene: -
clone size: -
J gene: TRBJ1-1
V gene: TRBV14
CDR3 DNA: TGTGCCAGCAGCCAAGGTGGCGTCGGAGCTTTCTTT
CDR3 protein: CASSQGGVGAFF

D gene: -
clone size: many
J gene: TRBJ2-1
V gene: TRBV20-1
CDR3 DNA: TGCAGTGCTAGTCGAGGTTGGAGGGGGAATGAGCAGTTCTTC
CDR3 protein: CSASRGWRGNEQFF

D gene: -
clone size: few
J gene: TRBJ2-3
V gene: TRBV18
CDR3 DNA: TGTGCCAGCTCACCTTACACCGGGGCAGATACGCAGTATTTT
CDR3 protein: CASSPYTGADTQYF

D gene: -
clone size: many
J gene: TRBJ1-4
V gene: TRBV7-2
CDR3 DNA: TGTGCCAGCAGCTATCGGAGGGCTGAAAAACTGTTTTTT
CDR3 protein: CASSYRRAEKLFF

D gene: TRBD1
clone size: few
J gene: TRBJ1-1
V gene: TRBV13
CDR3 DNA: TGTGCCAGCAGCTTAATGGGGGGACAGCCGAACACTGAAGCTTTCTTT
CDR3 protein: CASSLMGGQPNTEAFF

D gene: -
clone size: many
J gene: TRBJ2-1
V gene: TRBV29-1
CDR3 DNA: TGCAACGTGGGGGGAAGGAATGAGCAGTTCTTC
CDR3 protein: CNVGGRNEQFF

D gene: TRBD2
clone size: many
J gene: TRBJ2-5
V gene: TRBV4-1
CDR3 DNA: TGCGCCAGCAGCCAACTGCCCCCGGCGGGAGGGGAGGAGACCCAGTACTTC
CDR3 protein: CASSQLPPAGGEETQYF

D gene: -
clone size: many
J gene: TRBJ2-2
V gene: TRBV7-8
CDR3 DNA: TGTGCCAGCAGCTTAGTTGCTGGTACCGGGGAGCTGTTTTTT
CDR3 protein: CASSLVAGTGELFF

D gene: TRBD1
clone size: many
J gene: TRBJ2-2
V gene: TRBV19
CDR3 DNA: TGTGCCAGTAGTATAGACACAACGGGACAGGGTGTGGGGTACACCGGGGAGCTGTTTTTT
CDR3 protein: CASSIDTTGQGVGYTGELFF

D gene: TRBD1
clone size: many
J gene: TRBJ1-5
V gene: TRBV12-3/TRBV12-4
CDR3 DNA: TGTGCCAGCAGTTTAGCGGGGGTAGGGGGCAGGGGGCAGCCCCAGCATTTT
CDR3 protein: CASSLAGVGGRGQPQHF

D gene: -
clone size: many
J gene: TRBJ2-1
V gene: TRBV12-3/TRBV12-4
CDR3 DNA: TGTGCCAGCAGGAGGGGTTCCCCCTACAATGAGCAGTTCTTC
CDR3 protein: CASRRGSPYNEQFF

D gene: TRBD1
clone size: few
J gene: TRBJ2-7
V gene: TRBV28
CDR3 DNA: TGTGCCAGCAGTGGCCCGACAGGGAAGCACGAGCAGTACTTC
CDR3 protein: CASSGPTGKHEQYF

D gene: -
clone size: many
J gene: TRBJ2-5
V gene: TRBV7-9
CDR3 DNA: TGTGCCAGCAGCTTAGCGGACCAGACCCAGTACTTC
CDR3 protein: CASSLADQTQYF

D gene: TRBD2
clone size: many
J gene: TRBJ2-2
V gene: TRBV6-1
CDR3 DNA: TGTGCCAGCACAGGGCGTCCTAGCGGGAACACCGGGGAGCTGTTTTTT
CDR3 protein: CASTGRPSGNTGELFF

D gene: TRBD2
clone size: many
J gene: TRBJ2-1
V gene: TRBV4-1
CDR3 DNA: TGCGCCAGCACCCGAGAGGCAGCGGGGGGTTACAATGATCAGTTCTTC
CDR3 protein: CASTREAAGGYNDQFF

D gene: -
clone size: many
J gene: TRBJ2-2
V gene: TRBV3-1
CDR3 DNA: TGTGCCAGCAGCCAAGAATCGGGCCACACCGGGGAGCTGTTTTTT
CDR3 protein: CASSQESGHTGELFF

D gene: -
clone size: many
J gene: TRBJ2-1
V gene: TRBV20-1
CDR3 DNA: TGCAGTGCTAGCGGGAGTCGATACAATGAGCAGTTCTTC
CDR3 protein: CSASGSRYNEQFF

D gene: TRBD2
clone size: -
J gene: TRBJ2-7
V gene: TRBV10-3
CDR3 DNA: TGTGCCATCAGTCCCGGGGGGGGAGAGCAGTACTTC
CDR3 protein: CAISPGGGEQYF

D gene: -
clone size: few
J gene: TRBJ1-5
V gene: TRBV20-1
CDR3 DNA: TGCAGTGCTAGGGGGACGGGGAATCAGCCCCAGCATTTT
CDR3 protein: CSARGTGNQPQHF

D gene: -
clone size: many
J gene: TRBJ2-1
V gene: TRBV27
CDR3 DNA: TGTGCCAGCAGTTCAAGGGGTAATGAGCAGTTCTTC
CDR3 protein: CASSSRGNEQFF

D gene: TRBD2
clone size: many
J gene: TRBJ2-5
V gene: TRBV7-9
CDR3 DNA: TGTGCCAGCAGCTTATCGGGGGGAGAGACCCAGTACTTC
CDR3 protein: CASSLSGGETQYF

D gene: TRBD1
clone size: many
J gene: TRBJ2-5
V gene: TRBV7-2
CDR3 DNA: TGTGCCAGCAGCTCATCTACAGGGGTGGAGACCCAGTACTTC
CDR3 protein: CASSSSTGVETQYF

D gene: -
clone size: many
J gene: TRBJ1-3
V gene: TRBV28
CDR3 DNA: TGTGCCAGCAGACGACCCTCCGCGGTGTTGGGAGGAAACACCATATATTTT
CDR3 protein: CASRRPSAVLGGNTIYF

D gene: -
clone size: many
J gene: TRBJ2-2
V gene: TRBV15
CDR3 DNA: TGTGCCACCAGCCGCAGCGGGACATCGAACACCGGGGAGCTGTTTTTT
CDR3 protein: CATSRSGTSNTGELFF

D gene: -
clone size: many
J gene: TRBJ2-7
V gene: TRBV4-1
CDR3 DNA: TGCGCCAGCAGCCAAGATGCGGGAAACTACGAGCAGTACTTC
CDR3 protein: CASSQDAGNYEQYF

D gene: TRBD1
clone size: many
J gene: TRBJ2-1
V gene: TRBV29-1
CDR3 DNA: TGCAGCGCCAAAGAAACAGGGGCCCTAGGGTACAATGAGCAGTTCTTC
CDR3 protein: CSAKETGALGYNEQFF

D gene: -
clone size: many
J gene: TRBJ2-2
V gene: TRBV5-1
CDR3 DNA: TGCGCCACCACAAGATCCGCGAACACCGGGGAGCTGTTTTTT
CDR3 protein: CATTRSANTGELFF

D gene: -
clone size: many
J gene: TRBJ2-3
V gene: TRBV5-1
CDR3 DNA: TGCGCCAGCAGCCCGAGCACAGATACGCAGTATTTT
CDR3 protein: CASSPSTDTQYF

D gene: -
clone size: few
J gene: TRBJ1-1
V gene: TRBV5-1
CDR3 DNA: TGCGCCAGCACCTATGGGGCAGCACTGAACACTGAAGCTTTCTTT
CDR3 protein: CASTYGAALNTEAFF

D gene: -
clone size: many
J gene: TRBJ2-2
V gene: TRBV5-1
CDR3 DNA: TGCGCCAGCAGCCCTGGACTGCCGGGTGCTTCCACCGGGGAGCTGTTTTTT
CDR3 protein: CASSPGLPGASTGELFF

D gene: -
clone size: many
J gene: TRBJ1-2
V gene: TRBV5-1
CDR3 DNA: TGCGCCAGCAGTACAGGTGACTATGGCTACACCTTC
CDR3 protein: CASSTGDYGYTF

D gene: -
clone size: many
J gene: TRBJ2-7
V gene: TRBV12-3/TRBV12-4
CDR3 DNA: TGTGCCAGCAGTTTTGGAGGGGGAAATTACTACGAGCAGTACTTC
CDR3 protein: CASSFGGGNYYEQYF

D gene: -
clone size: many
J gene: TRBJ2-3
V gene: TRBV5-1
CDR3 DNA: TGCGCCAGCAGTAGACGGCCAGTCGATAGCACAGATACGCAGTATTTT
CDR3 protein: CASSRRPVDSTDTQYF

D gene: -
clone size: many
J gene: TRBJ2-7
V gene: TRBV21-1
CDR3 DNA: TGTGCCAGCAGCGGGGACATGGAGCAGTACTTC
CDR3 protein: CASSGDMEQYF

D gene: -
clone size: many
J gene: TRBJ2-6
V gene: TRBV6-2/TRBV6-3
CDR3 DNA: TGTGCCAGCAGTTACGGGAACTCTGGGGCCAACGTCCTGACTTTC
CDR3 protein: CASSYGNSGANVLTF

D gene: -
clone size: many
J gene: TRBJ1-2
V gene: TRBV9
CDR3 DNA: TGTGCCAGCAGCGTAACCACTTCAGAGCCGTACACCTTC
CDR3 protein: CASSVTTSEPYTF

D gene: -
clone size: once
J gene: TRBJ2-7
V gene: TRBV28
CDR3 DNA: TGTGCCGGCAGGGGTACAGGACCCTACGAGCAGTACTTC
CDR3 protein: CAGRGTGPYEQYF

D gene: -
clone size: many
J gene: TRBJ1-1
V gene: TRBV3-1
CDR3 DNA: TGTGCCAGCAGTGGCCTAGGGACTGAAGCTTTCTTT
CDR3 protein: CASSGLGTEAFF